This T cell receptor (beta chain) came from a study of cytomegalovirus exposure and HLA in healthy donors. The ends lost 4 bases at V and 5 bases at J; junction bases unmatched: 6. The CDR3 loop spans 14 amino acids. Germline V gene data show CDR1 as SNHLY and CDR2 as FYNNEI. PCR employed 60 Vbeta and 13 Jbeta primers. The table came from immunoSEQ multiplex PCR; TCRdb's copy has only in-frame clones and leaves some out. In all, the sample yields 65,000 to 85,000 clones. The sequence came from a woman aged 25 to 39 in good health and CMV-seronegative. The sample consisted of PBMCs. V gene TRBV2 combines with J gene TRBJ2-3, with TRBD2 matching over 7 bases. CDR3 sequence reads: CASSGLARGDTQYF. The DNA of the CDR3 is TGTGCCAGCAGTGGACTAGCCAGAGGAGATACGCAGTATTTT.